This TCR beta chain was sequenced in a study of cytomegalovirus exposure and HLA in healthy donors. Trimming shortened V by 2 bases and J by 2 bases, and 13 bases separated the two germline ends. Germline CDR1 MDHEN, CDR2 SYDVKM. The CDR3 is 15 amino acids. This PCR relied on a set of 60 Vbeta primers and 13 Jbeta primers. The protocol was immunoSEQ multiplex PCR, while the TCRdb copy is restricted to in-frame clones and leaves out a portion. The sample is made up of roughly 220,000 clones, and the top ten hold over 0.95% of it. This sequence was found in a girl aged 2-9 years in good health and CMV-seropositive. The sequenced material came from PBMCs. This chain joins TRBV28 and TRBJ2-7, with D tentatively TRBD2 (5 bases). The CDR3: CASSLAPGTPYEQYF. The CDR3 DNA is TGTGCCAGCAGTTTAGCCCCGGGAACCCCCTACGAGCAGTACTTC.